These 14 T cell receptor beta chains came from one sample sequenced in a study of regulatory T cells in long-lasting Graves disease. TCR beta libraries were built with iRepertoire HTBI primers and Arm-PCR of CDR3 regions. MiXCR was run by TCRdb on the multiplex PCR reads, yielding one entry per CDR3 protein. The sample has roughly 510,000 distinct CDR3 sequences; roughly 15% are singletons. Time point: newly diagnosed GD, antithyroid drugs for less than 3 months. PBMC-extracted RNA yielded the TCR library. These data were also filed under a second study, of T cells in Graves' hyperthyroidism and ophthalmopathy.

Sample: peripheral blood mononuclear cells (PBMCs), taken at new diagnosis, from a patient treated with antithyroid drugs. The receptors stem from a man aged 18 to 35 with Graves disease.

The chain carries TRBV2 and TRBJ1-2; 7 bases are shared with TRBD1. Germline CDR1 is SNHLY and CDR2 is FYNNEI. There are 12 residues in the CDR3. The trim removed 9 bases at V and 8 bases at J, leaving 9 bases unmatched. CDR3: CASDRTGVGYTF. The DNA for the CDR3 is TGTGCCAGTGATCGGACAGGCGTAGGCTACACCTTC.

This clonotype was seen only a few times. This chain uses TRBV19 with TRBJ2-4; D call uncertain. Trimming cost V 6 bases and J 6 bases, with 12 bases left between them. The CDR3 runs to 13 residues. The germline V gene encodes CDR1 LNHDA and CDR2 SQIVND (reference sequence). In nucleotides, the CDR3 is TGTGCCAGTAGAGCTCGGGCGAGAAACATTCAGTACTTC. Translating gives CASRARARNIQYF.

The sample holds a few counts of this clonotype. The J gene is TRBJ2-7, the V gene TRBV5-1, with 14 nucleotides matching TRBD2. J gave up 1 base and V 3 bases, and 3 bases lay outside the gene matches. Germline V CDR1 and CDR2: SGHRS, YFSETQ. The CDR3 has 16 residues. The CDR3 nucleotides are TGCGCCAGCAGCTCGGGACTAGCGGGAGTATCCTACGAGCAGTACTTC. Protein: CASSSGLAGVSYEQYF.

The sample holds many counts of this clonotype. This rearrangement joins TRBV7-9 to TRBJ2-5, with 13 bases fitting TRBD2. Germline V gene lookup returns CDR1 SEHNR and CDR2 FQNEAQ (reference sequence). With V trimmed by 5 bases and J by 4 bases, 4 bases remained unmatched. CDR3 size: 15 residues. CDR3: CASSRLAGGGETQYF. The CDR3 DNA reads TGTGCCAGCAGCCGACTAGCGGGAGGCGGAGAGACCCAGTACTTC.

The gene calls are TRBV4-2 and TRBJ1-3, with D maybe TRBD1 (5 bases). Germline V lookup: CDR1 LGHNA, CDR2 YNFKEQ. V was shortened by 0 bases and J by 3 bases, with 18 bases between the two germline ends. The CDR3 consists of 18 residues. This CDR3 is CASSQDPFKGRSGNTIYF. Written as DNA, the CDR3 is TGTGCCAGCAGCCAAGATCCGTTCAAGGGGAGGAGTGGAAACACCATATATTTT.

The V call is TRBV4-1, the J call TRBJ1-6; D remains ambiguous. The germline gives CDR1 MGHRA, CDR2 YSYEKL. This CDR3 region has 16 residues. V was trimmed by 1 base and J by 5 bases, leaving 12 bases between them. CDR3 bases: TGCGCCAGCAGCCAAGGAGTCGCGGGAGATAATTCACCCCTCCACTTT. It encodes CASSQGVAGDNSPLHF.

The gene calls are TRBV5-6 and TRBJ2-7, with TRBD2 as a possible D gene (5 bases). CDR3 length: 15 amino acids. CDR1 is SGHDT and CDR2 is YYEEEE in the germline V gene. V was pared by 0 bases and J by 3 bases, with 13 bases between. CDR3 protein: CASSLASGNLYEQYF. CDR3 in DNA: TGTGCCAGCAGCTTGGCCTCGGGAAACCTCTACGAGCAGTACTTC.

DNA for the CDR3: TGTGCCAGCAGCTTGGCCTCCATAACAGGACCTAACTATGGCTACACCTTC. Protein: CASSLASITGPNYGYTF. V usage is TRBV5-6 and J usage is TRBJ1-2, with D maybe TRBD1 (5 bases). The length of the CDR3 is 17 residues. The germline gives CDR1 SGHDT, CDR2 YYEEEE. The V and J ends lost 0 bases and 0 bases respectively, with 15 bases between them.

This clonotype occurred many times. The rearrangement joins TRBV20-1 to TRBJ2-7; a possible D gene is TRBD2 (5 bases). There are 12 residues in the CDR3. The germline CDR1 and CDR2 sequences are DFQATT and SNEGSKA (reference sequence). Trimming stripped 3 bases from V and 5 bases from J, with 11 bases between. DNA of the CDR3: TGCAGTGCTAGCCCACTAGGGAACGAGCAGTACTTC. Its translation: CSASPLGNEQYF.

This clonotype was counted between two and nine times. The chain links TRBV28 to TRBJ1-5; maybe TRBD1 (5 bases). The CDR3 runs to 15 residues. In germline, CDR1 is MDHEN, CDR2 SYDVKM. V lost 3 bases and J lost 4, with 13 bases in between. CDR3 coding DNA: TGTGCCAGCAGTTTTGTACAGGAGGCGAATCAGCCCCAGCATTTT. Translated: CASSFVQEANQPQHF.

The V call is TRBV4-1, the J call TRBJ2-1; 13 bases are a match to TRBD2. Trimming at V came to 4 bases and at J to 10 bases, leaving 7 bases not matched to a gene. Looked up from germline, CDR1 is MGHRA and CDR2 is YSYEKL. The CDR3 is 15 amino acids. DNA of the CDR3: TGCGCCAGCAGCCGAGGACTAGCGGGAGTCGGGGAGCAGTTCTTC. It translates to CASSRGLAGVGEQFF.

This rearrangement joins TRBV28 to TRBJ2-7, with TRBD2 matching over 8 bases. With V trimmed by 8 bases and J by 2 bases, 17 bases remained unmatched. This CDR3 contains 17 residues. CDR1 is MDHEN, CDR2 SYDVKM, per germline. CDR3 protein: CASLQSGGFGRAYEQYF. As DNA, the CDR3 is TGTGCCAGCCTCCAAAGTGGCGGCTTCGGGAGGGCCTACGAGCAGTACTTC.

This clonotype has at least ten counts. The V and J genes are TRBV2 and TRBJ1-5; D ambiguous. Trimming removed 4 bases at V and 2 bases at J, with 12 bases between. Germline V CDR1 and CDR2: SNHLY, FYNNEI. The CDR3 spans 15 residues. The CDR3 nucleotides are TGTGCCAGCAGTGTAGGAGGGCTTGGCAATCAGCCCCAGCATTTT. It encodes CASSVGGLGNQPQHF. The full variable domain, with the rest looked up from reference TRBV2 and TRBJ1-5, is EPEVTQTPSHQVTQMGQEVILRCVPISNHLYFYWYRQILGQKVEFLVSFYNNEISEKSEIFDDQFSVERPDGSNFTLKIRSTKLEDSAMYFCASSVGGLGNQPQHFGDGTRLSIL.

The table lists this clonotype with many counts. DNA of the CDR3: TGTGCCAGCAGCTTAGCGCTTACTAGCGGAACACAAGAGACCCAGTACTTC. Protein product: CASSLALTSGTQETQYF. J is TRBJ2-5 and V is TRBV7-8; TRBD2 matches 8 bases. J was trimmed by 2 bases and V by 0 bases; bases with no gene match: 8. Germline CDR1 and CDR2: SGHVS and FQNEAQ. CDR3 size: 17 residues. The whole variable domain, remainder taken from reference TRBV7-8 and TRBJ2-5, is GAGVSQSPRYKVAKRGQDVALRCDPISGHVSLFWYQQALGQGPEFLTYFQNEAQLDKSGLPSDRFFAERPEGSVSTLKIQRTQQEDSAVYLCASSLALTSGTQETQYFGPGTRLLVL.